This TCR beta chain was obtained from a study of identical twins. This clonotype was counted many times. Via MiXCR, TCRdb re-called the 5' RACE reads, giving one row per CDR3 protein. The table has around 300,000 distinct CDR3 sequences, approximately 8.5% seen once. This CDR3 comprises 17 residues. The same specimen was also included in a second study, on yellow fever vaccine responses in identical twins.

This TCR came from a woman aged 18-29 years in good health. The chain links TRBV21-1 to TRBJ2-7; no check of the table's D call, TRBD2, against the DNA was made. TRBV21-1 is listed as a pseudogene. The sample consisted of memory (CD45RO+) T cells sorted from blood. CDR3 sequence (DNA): TGTGCCAGCAGCAAAGGCCCAGCTAGCGGGAGCTCCTACGAGCAGTACTTC. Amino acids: CASSKGPASGSSYEQYF.